The rows below give T cell receptor beta chains drawn from one sample of a study of blood T cell repertoires in COVID-19. Libraries were prepared by immunoSEQ multiplex PCR; TCRdb keeps only in-frame clonotypes and omits some of them. The table includes some 400,000 clones, just over 90% detected once. The sequenced sample consisted of PBMCs or T cells enriched from blood (not recorded which). These receptors originate from a woman aged 40-49 years who had been exposed to COVID-19. The CDR3 runs from the conserved cysteine through the conserved F or W. The D gene is left open where the match is weak. Clone size is given for some rows only: seen once, a few or many times, or a class if the clone is expanded.

>TRBJ1-1|.|TRBV19|.
TGTGCCAGTAGTATAGTAGGTGGGGGGGCCCCTGAAGCTTTCTTT
CASSIVGGGAPEAFF
>TRBJ2-7|TRBD1|TRBV18|.
TGTGCCAGCTCACCACCGGGACAGGGCACCTTCGGGCAGTACTTC
CASSPPGQGTFGQYF
>TRBJ1-5|.|TRBV15|.
TGTGCCACCAGCAACTTGACTCAACCCTATAGCAATCAGCCCCAGCATTTT
CATSNLTQPYSNQPQHF
>TRBJ2-1|.|TRBV23-1|.
TGCGCCAGCAGTCAACGCCGTGGGAACCGGGACTCTACCTACAATGAGCAGTTCTTC
CASSQRRGNRDSTYNEQFF
>TRBJ1-1|.|TRBV16|.
TGTGCCAGCAGCCAATCCCAAGGAGGTGAGGCTCTTAACACTGAAGCTTTCTTT
CASSQSQGGEALNTEAFF
>TRBJ1-1|.|TRBV2|.
TGTGCCAGCAGTGTAATGGCAGGGATGAACACTGAAGCTTTCTTT
CASSVMAGMNTEAFF
>TRBJ1-1|TRBD1|TRBV3-1/TRBV3-2|.
TGTGCCAGCAGCACAGGGGCTGGCACTGAAGCTTTCTTT
CASSTGAGTEAFF
>TRBJ1-1|.|TRBV6-5|.
TGTGCCAGCAGATCCGACAGGAACACTGAAGCTTTCTTT
CASRSDRNTEAFF
>TRBJ2-7|TRBD1|TRBV11-1|.
TGTGCCAGCAGTTGGGACAGGGAGGGCTACGAGCAGTACTTC
CASSWDREGYEQYF
>TRBJ1-1|.|TRBV2|.
TGTGCCAGCAGCTCCTCGGGGAACACTGAAGCTTTCTTT
CASSSSGNTEAFF
>TRBJ2-7|.|TRBV7-8|.
TGTGCCAGCAGCCTACAGGGAGACGAGCAGTACTTC
CASSLQGDEQYF
>TRBJ2-7|TRBD1|TRBV9|.
TGTGCCAGCAGCGTAGCCACAGGGGGGTACGAGCAGTACTTC
CASSVATGGYEQYF
>TRBJ2-1|TRBD1|TRBV28|few
TGTGCCAGCGGACAGGGGAGGAATGAGCAGTTCTTC
CASGQGRNEQFF
>TRBJ2-2|.|TRBV18|.
TGTGCCAGCTCACCACCGGGAATGGGGGCCGTCACCGGGGAGCTGTTTTTT
CASSPPGMGAVTGELFF
>TRBJ2-3|.|TRBV7-3|.
TGTGCCAGCAGGCGGGACACAGATACGCAGTATTTT
CASRRDTDTQYF
>TRBJ1-2|.|TRBV6-5|.
TGTGCCAGCAGTTACTCGAGACAGAACTATGGCTACACCTTC
CASSYSRQNYGYTF
>TRBJ1-2|.|TRBV3-1/TRBV3-2|.
TGTGCCAGCAGCCAGGGAGGGGTGGGCTACACCTTC
CASSQGGVGYTF
>TRBJ1-5|TRBD1|TRBV30|.
TGTGCCTGGGCACAGGGGTTAGGCAATCAGCCCCAGCATTTT
CAWAQGLGNQPQHF
>TRBJ2-1|.|TRBV4-2|.
TGTGCCAGCAGCCAAGATCGTGTGACTAGGAATGAGCAGTTCTTC
CASSQDRVTRNEQFF
>TRBJ1-3|TRBD1|TRBV2|.
TGTGCCAGCAGCCCCAGGGGGCCTGGAAACACCATATATTTT
CASSPRGPGNTIYF
>TRBJ2-1|.|TRBV5-1|once
TGCGCCAGCAGCTTGTTCACGGGGAGCTCCTACAATGAGCAGTTCTTC
CASSLFTGSSYNEQFF
>TRBJ2-5|TRBD1|TRBV11-2|few
TGTGCCAGCAGCCCTGGACAGGGGGTGCAAGAGACCCAGTACTTC
CASSPGQGVQETQYF
>TRBJ1-3|.|TRBV10-3|few
TGTGCCACCGGTCTGGCGGTTCCGCGGTCCTCTGGAAACACCATATATTTT
CATGLAVPRSSGNTIYF
>TRBJ2-1|TRBD1|TRBV13|.
TGTGCCAGCAGCTTACGACAGGGGATCTATGAGCAGTTCTTC
CASSLRQGIYEQFF
>TRBJ1-6|.|TRBV5-4|.
TGTGCCAGCAGCTTGGGACAGGCCGAGAGCTCCTATAATTCACCCCTCCACTTT
CASSLGQAESSYNSPLHF
>TRBJ2-2|.|TRBV7-3|.
TGTGCCAGCAGCTTACTAGGGGCGCACACCGGGGAGCTGTTTTTT
CASSLLGAHTGELFF
>TRBJ2-5|.|TRBV2|once
TGTGCCAGCAGTGGGACAGCCTTCCAAGAGACCCAGTACTTC
CASSGTAFQETQYF
>TRBJ2-1|TRBD2|TRBV19|.
TGTGCCAGTAGTATAGACGCTAGCGGTTACAATGAGCAGTTCTTC
CASSIDASGYNEQFF
>TRBJ1-1|.|TRBV29-1|once
TGCAGCGGGTCATGGGCGACTGAAGCTTTCTTT
CSGSWATEAFF
>TRBJ2-1|TRBD2|TRBV18|.
TGTGCCAGCTCTACGTACCTAGCGGGGGAAAATGAGCAGTTCTTC
CASSTYLAGENEQFF
>TRBJ1-1|.|TRBV3-1/TRBV3-2|.
TGTGCCAGCAGCCAAGGCTTTGCGGGGCGATCAGCTTTCTTT
CASSQGFAGRSAFF
>TRBJ2-7|TRBD1|TRBV7-9|.
TGTGCCAGCAGCTTAGCGAGGAAGCAGGGGGCCTACGAGCAGTACTTC
CASSLARKQGAYEQYF
>TRBJ1-1|TRBD1|TRBV4-1|.
TGCGCCAGCAGCTCAGGGGGCCGCGGGCTGAACACTGAAGCTTTCTTT
CASSSGGRGLNTEAFF
>TRBJ1-5|.|TRBV19|.
TGTGCCAGTAGTTATGGGCAGGGGTCGGACAATCAGCCCCAGCATTTT
CASSYGQGSDNQPQHF
>TRBJ2-1|TRBD2|TRBV30|once
TGTGCCTGGGAACTAGCGGGAGGGGAGCAGTTCTTC
CAWELAGGEQFF
>TRBJ1-2|TRBD1|TRBV7-8|.
TGTGCCAGCAGCATTACCACAGGGGGCGTTCAGACCTATGGCTACACCTTC
CASSITTGGVQTYGYTF
>TRBJ1-6|.|TRBV21-1|.
TGTGCCAGCAGCAAGGGACAGGGGAATTCACCCCTCCACTTT
CASSKGQGNSPLHF
>TRBJ1-6|.|TRBV7-3|.
TGTGCCAGCAGCTTATACAGAAATTCACCCCTCCACTTT
CASSLYRNSPLHF
>TRBJ1-6|.|TRBV4-2|once
TGTGCCAGCAGCCAAAGGGTCCAGGGGAATAATTCACCCCTCCACTTT
CASSQRVQGNNSPLHF
>TRBJ2-1|TRBD2|TRBV3-1/TRBV3-2|.
TGTGCCAGCACCCGGACTAGCGGGGTCCCCTACAATGAGCAGTTCTTC
CASTRTSGVPYNEQFF
>TRBJ2-2|TRBD2|TRBV4-2|.
TGTGCCAGCAGCCAAGAGGAACTTGCGGGGGGGCTGTACGGGGAGCTGTTTTTT
CASSQEELAGGLYGELFF
>TRBJ1-1|TRBD1|TRBV5-5|.
TGTGCCAGCAGGGGGGGACAGCTTATGAACACTGAAGCTTTCTTT
CASRGGQLMNTEAFF
>TRBJ1-2|.|TRBV12-3/TRBV12-4|.
TGTGCCAGCAGCTCGTTTTATGGCTACACCTTC
CASSSFYGYTF
>TRBJ2-1|.|TRBV5-1|few
TGCGCCAGCAGCTTGGTCGATCAGCGCGATGAGCAGTTCTTC
CASSLVDQRDEQFF
>TRBJ2-6|.|TRBV4-3|.
TGCGCCAGCCTCTTTACGGTGGGGGCCAACGTCCTGACTTTC
CASLFTVGANVLTF
>TRBJ1-5|.|TRBV6-5|.
TGTGCCAGCAGGGCAGGGAATTGGGACAATCAGCCCCAGCATTTT
CASRAGNWDNQPQHF
>TRBJ1-1|.|TRBV18|.
TGTGCCAGCTCACCACTGGCGGGGGCCGGAGTAGAGAGCACTGAAGCTTTCTTT
CASSPLAGAGVESTEAFF
>TRBJ2-3|.|TRBV19|.
TGTGCCAGTAGTAAAGAAGGACAGCTCACAGATACGCAGTATTTT
CASSKEGQLTDTQYF
>TRBJ2-1|TRBD2|TRBV5-4|.
TGTGCCAGCAGCTCAAGGACTAGCGGGATTTTCTACAATGAGCAGTTCTTC
CASSSRTSGIFYNEQFF
>TRBJ1-1|.|TRBV7-9|.
TGTGCCAGCAGCCAATCGACGGGGAACACTGAAGCTTTCTTT
CASSQSTGNTEAFF
>TRBJ2-2|.|TRBV5-4|once
TGTGCCAGCAGCTTGGACGGTACCGGGGAGCTGTTTTTT
CASSLDGTGELFF
>TRBJ2-2|TRBD2|TRBV3-1/TRBV3-2|few
TGTGCCAGCAGCCGAGAAGCGGGGGCCGTCGGGGAGCTGTTTTTT
CASSREAGAVGELFF
>TRBJ1-2|TRBD1|TRBV10-2|.
TGCGCCAGCAGGGACAGGGGAATGCCTTCGAGTGGCTACACCTTC
CASRDRGMPSSGYTF